The T cell receptor (beta chain) described here comes from a study of long-term antiretroviral therapy in people with HIV. Researchers ran immunoSEQ v3.0 at survey level. Data came from immunoSEQ multiplex PCR; TCRdb stores just in-frame clones and leaves some out. The sample shows tens of thousands of clones, around nine tenths of them seen only once. V lost 5 bases to trimming and J lost 4 bases; unmatched junction nucleotides: 9. Germline CDR1 SGHNT, CDR2 YYREEE (reference sequence). The CDR3 has 15 amino acids. The sample in question was unsorted PBMCs, obtained 0.1 years before starting antiretroviral therapy. The chain combines TRBV5-4 with TRBJ2-1, with 7 bases matching TRBD1. The TCR originated in a woman between 50 and 59 years old with HIV. The CDR3 DNA follows: TGTGCCAGCAGTGAACCGGGACAGAGTTACAATGAGCAGTTCTTC. It yields the protein CASSEPGQSYNEQFF.